This T cell receptor (beta chain) was recorded in a study of regulatory T cells in long-lasting Graves disease. The time point was: newly diagnosed GD, antithyroid drugs for less than 3 months. Preparation of the TCR library used RNA extracted from PBMCs. Germline V gene lookup returns CDR1 GTSNPN and CDR2 SVGIG (reference sequence). This CDR3 has 14 amino acids. V lost 2 bases, J lost 4 bases, and 11 bases lay in between. Sequencing libraries for TCR beta were prepared with iRepertoire HTBI primers and Arm-PCR of CDR3 regions. TCRdb passed the multiplex PCR reads through MiXCR, listing each CDR3 protein once. The table lists about 540,000 distinct CDR3 sequences, 13% of them singletons. This clonotype was counted only a few times. Its antigen is unidentified. Regarding the study as a whole: Persistent disease was associated with favored TRBV28 usage and with favored use of TRBJ1-2 and TRBJ2-5.

This sample also belongs to another study, concerning T cells in Graves' hyperthyroidism and ophthalmopathy. This second study notes: Patients aged 18 to 65 with hyperthyroidism were newly diagnosed, with duration under 2 months. Blood held most thyroid clonotypes expanded above 0.001 frequency. A 13 V-J model separated ophthalmopathy from stable hyperthyroidism.

The TCR comes from a man aged 25 to 45 with Graves disease. This sequence joins TRBV30 and TRBJ2-2, with D possibly TRBD1 on 5 matching bases. The material sequenced was peripheral blood mononuclear cells (PBMCs), taken at new diagnosis, from a patient treated with antithyroid drugs. The CDR3 loop is CAWSRGLATGELFF. CDR3 nucleotides: TGTGCCTGGAGTAGGGGCCTGGCCACCGGGGAGCTGTTTTTT.